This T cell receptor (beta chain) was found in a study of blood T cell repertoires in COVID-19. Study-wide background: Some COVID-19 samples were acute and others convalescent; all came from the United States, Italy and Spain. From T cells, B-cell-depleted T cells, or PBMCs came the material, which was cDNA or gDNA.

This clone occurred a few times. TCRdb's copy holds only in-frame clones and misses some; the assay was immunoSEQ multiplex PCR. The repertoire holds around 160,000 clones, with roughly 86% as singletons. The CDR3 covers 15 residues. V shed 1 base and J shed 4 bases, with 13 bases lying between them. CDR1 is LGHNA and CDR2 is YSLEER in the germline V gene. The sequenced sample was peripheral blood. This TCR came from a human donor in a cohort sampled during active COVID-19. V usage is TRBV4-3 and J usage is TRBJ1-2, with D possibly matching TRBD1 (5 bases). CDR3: CASSQATQGPYGYTF. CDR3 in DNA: TGCGCCAGCAGCCAAGCCACCCAGGGCCCCTATGGCTACACCTTC.